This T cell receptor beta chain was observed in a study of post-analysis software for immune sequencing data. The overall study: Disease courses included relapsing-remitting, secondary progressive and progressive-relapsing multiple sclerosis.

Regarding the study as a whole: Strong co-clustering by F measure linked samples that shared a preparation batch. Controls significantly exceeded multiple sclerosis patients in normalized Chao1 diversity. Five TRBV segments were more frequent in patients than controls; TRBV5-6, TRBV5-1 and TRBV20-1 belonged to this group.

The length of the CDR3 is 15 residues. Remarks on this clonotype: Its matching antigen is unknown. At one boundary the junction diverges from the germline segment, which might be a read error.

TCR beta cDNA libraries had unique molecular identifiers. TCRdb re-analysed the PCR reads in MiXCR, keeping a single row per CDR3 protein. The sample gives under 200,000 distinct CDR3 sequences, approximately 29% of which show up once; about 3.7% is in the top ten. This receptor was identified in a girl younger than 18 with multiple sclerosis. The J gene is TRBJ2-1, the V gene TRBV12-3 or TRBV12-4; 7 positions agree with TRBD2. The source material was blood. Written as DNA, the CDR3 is TGTGCCAGCAGTTTACTCGCGGGGGACTACAATGGGCAGTTCTTC. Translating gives CASSLLAGDYNGQFF.